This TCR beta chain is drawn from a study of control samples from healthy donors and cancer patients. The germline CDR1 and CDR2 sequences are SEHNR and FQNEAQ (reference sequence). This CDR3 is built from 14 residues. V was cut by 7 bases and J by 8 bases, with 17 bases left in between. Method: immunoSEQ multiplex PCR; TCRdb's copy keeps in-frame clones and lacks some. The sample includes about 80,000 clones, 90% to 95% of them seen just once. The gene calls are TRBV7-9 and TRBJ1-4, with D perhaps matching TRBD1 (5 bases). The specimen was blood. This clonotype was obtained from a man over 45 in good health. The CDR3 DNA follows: TGTGCCAGCACCCAAGGGGCTGGGCGAGAAAAACTGTTTTTT. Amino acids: CASTQGAGREKLFF.